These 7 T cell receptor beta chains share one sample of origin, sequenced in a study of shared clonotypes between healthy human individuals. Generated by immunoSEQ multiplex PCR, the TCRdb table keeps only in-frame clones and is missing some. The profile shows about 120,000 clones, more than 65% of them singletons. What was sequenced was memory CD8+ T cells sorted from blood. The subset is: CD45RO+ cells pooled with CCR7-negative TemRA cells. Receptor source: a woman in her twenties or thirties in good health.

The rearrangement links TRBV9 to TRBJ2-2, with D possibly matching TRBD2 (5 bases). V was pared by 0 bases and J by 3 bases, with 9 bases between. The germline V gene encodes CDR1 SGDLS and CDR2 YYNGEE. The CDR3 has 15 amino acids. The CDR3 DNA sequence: TGTGCCAGCAGCGTAGGTTGGACTGACACCGGGGAGCTGTTTTTT. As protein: CASSVGWTDTGELFF.

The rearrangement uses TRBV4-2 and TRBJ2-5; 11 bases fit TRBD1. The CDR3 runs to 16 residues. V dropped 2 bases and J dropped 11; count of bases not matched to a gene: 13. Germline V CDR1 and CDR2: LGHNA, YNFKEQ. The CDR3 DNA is TGTGCCAGCAGCCAAACACTGGGGACAGGGGGTTTTGAGCAGTACTTC. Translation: CASSQTLGTGGFEQYF.

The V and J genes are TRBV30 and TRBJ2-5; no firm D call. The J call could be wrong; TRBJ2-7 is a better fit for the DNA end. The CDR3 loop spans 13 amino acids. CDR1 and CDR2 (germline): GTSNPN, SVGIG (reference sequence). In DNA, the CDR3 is TGTGCCTGGACCCTTCACACCCTGGCCGAGCAGTACTTC. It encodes CAWTLHTLAEQYF.

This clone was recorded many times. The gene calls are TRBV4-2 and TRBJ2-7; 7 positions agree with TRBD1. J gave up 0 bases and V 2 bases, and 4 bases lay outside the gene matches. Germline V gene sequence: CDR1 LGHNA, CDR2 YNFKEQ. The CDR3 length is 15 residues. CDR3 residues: CASSQLRDSSYEQYF. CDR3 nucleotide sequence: TGTGCCAGCAGCCAACTCCGGGACAGCTCCTACGAGCAGTACTTC.

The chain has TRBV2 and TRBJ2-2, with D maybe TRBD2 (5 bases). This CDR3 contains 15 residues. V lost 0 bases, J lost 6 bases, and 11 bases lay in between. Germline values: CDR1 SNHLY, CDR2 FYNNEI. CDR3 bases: TGTGCCAGCAGTGAAGCTGGTGGGAGCCCCGGGGAGCTGTTTTTT. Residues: CASSEAGGSPGELFF.

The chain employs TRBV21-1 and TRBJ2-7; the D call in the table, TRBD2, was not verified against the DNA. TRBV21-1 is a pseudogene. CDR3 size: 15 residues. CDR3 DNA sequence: TGTGCCAGCACGTTAGGGGGGGTTAGCTCCTACGAGCAGTACTTC. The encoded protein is CASTLGGVSSYEQYF.

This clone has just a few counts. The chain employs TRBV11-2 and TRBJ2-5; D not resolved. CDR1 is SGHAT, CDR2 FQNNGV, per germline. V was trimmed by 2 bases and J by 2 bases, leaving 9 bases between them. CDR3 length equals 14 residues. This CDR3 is CASSLTNSQETQYF. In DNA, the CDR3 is TGTGCCAGCAGCTTAACCAACTCGCAAGAGACCCAGTACTTC.